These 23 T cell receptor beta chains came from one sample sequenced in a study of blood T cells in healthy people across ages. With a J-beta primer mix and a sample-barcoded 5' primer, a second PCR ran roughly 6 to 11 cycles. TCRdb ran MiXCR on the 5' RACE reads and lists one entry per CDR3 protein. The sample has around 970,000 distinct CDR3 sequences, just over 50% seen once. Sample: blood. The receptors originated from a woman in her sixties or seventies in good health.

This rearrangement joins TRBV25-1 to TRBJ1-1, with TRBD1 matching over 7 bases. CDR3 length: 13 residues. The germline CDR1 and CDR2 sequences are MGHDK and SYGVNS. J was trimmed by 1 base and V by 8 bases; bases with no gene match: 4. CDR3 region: CASRGGANTEAFF. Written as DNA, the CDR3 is TGTGCCAGCCGAGGGGGCGCGAACACTGAAGCTTTCTTT.

CDR3 sequence reads: CASSLGTGSDIQYF. The CDR3 nucleotides read TGCGCCAGCAGCTTGGGTACAGGGTCGGACATTCAGTACTTC. The rearrangement links TRBV5-1 to TRBJ2-4; maybe TRBD1 (6 bases). The CDR3 totals 14 residues. Germline V gene data show CDR1 as SGHRS and CDR2 as YFSETQ. V lost 0 bases to trimming and J lost 8 bases, with 12 bases between them.

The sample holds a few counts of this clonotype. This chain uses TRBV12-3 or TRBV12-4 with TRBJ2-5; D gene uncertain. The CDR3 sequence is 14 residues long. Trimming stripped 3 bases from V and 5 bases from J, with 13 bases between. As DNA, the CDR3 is TGTGCCAGCAGTTTCCGGCCACCCGGGGAGACCCAGTACTTC. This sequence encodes CASSFRPPGETQYF.

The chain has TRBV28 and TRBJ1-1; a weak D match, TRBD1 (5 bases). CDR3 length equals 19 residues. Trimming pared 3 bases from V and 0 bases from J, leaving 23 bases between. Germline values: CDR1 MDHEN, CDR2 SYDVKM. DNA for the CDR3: TGTGCCAGCAGTTTCTTCATGTTTTTGGCAGGGCTAATGAACACTGAAGCTTTCTTT. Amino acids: CASSFFMFLAGLMNTEAFF.

The CDR3 loop reads CASRVSRGSNEQFF. CDR3 DNA: TGTGCCAGCCGAGTCAGCAGGGGAAGCAATGAGCAGTTCTTC. The J gene is TRBJ2-1, the V gene TRBV27, with D tentatively TRBD1 (6 bases). The CDR3 runs to 14 residues. Per germline, CDR1 MNHEY and CDR2 SMNVEV (reference sequence). V shed 8 bases and J shed 6 bases, with 17 bases lying between them.

The CDR3 is CASSLGRYYNEQFF. In DNA form, the CDR3 reads TGCGCCAGCAGCCTGGGGCGGTACTACAATGAGCAGTTCTTC. The chain employs TRBV4-1 and TRBJ2-1, with D possibly TRBD1 on 5 matching bases. Trimming removed 4 bases from V and 3 bases from J, with 10 bases in between. This CDR3 is 14 amino acids long. Germline V gene lookup returns CDR1 MGHRA and CDR2 YSYEKL.

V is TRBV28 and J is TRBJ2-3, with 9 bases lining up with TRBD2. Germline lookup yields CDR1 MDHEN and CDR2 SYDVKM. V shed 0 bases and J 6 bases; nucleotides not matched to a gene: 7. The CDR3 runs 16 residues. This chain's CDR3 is CASSLWAGGPTDTQYF. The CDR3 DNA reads TGTGCCAGCAGTTTATGGGCGGGAGGGCCTACTGATACGCAGTATTTT.

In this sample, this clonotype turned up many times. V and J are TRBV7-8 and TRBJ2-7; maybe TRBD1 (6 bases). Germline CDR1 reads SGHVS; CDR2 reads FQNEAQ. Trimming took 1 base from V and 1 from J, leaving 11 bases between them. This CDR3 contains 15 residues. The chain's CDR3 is CASSLGGDMSYEQYF. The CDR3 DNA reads TGTGCCAGCAGCTTAGGTGGGGACATGTCCTACGAGCAGTACTTC.

The CDR3 coding sequence is TGTGCCAGCAGCTTAGTGGGGGACGGCACAGATACGCAGTATTTT. It translates to CASSLVGDGTDTQYF. The V gene is TRBV11-2, the J gene TRBJ2-3; D may match TRBD1 or TRBD2 (5 bases each). Trimming cost V 1 base and J 1 base, with 9 bases left between them. This CDR3 contains 15 residues. CDR1 SGHAT and CDR2 FQNNGV come from the germline V gene.

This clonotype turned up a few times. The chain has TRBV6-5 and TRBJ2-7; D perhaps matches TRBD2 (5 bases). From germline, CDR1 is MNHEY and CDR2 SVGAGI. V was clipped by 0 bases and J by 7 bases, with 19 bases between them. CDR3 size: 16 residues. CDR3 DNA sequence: TGTGCCAGCAGTTACTCGATTGCGGAGGCCTACAATGAGCAGTACTTC. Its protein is CASSYSIAEAYNEQYF.

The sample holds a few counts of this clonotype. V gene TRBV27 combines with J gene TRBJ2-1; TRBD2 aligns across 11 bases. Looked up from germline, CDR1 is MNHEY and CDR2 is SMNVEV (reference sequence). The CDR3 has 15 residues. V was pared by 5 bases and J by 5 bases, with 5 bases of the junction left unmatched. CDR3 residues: CASSLLAGENNEQFF. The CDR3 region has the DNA TGTGCCAGCAGTCTACTAGCGGGAGAGAACAATGAGCAGTTCTTC.

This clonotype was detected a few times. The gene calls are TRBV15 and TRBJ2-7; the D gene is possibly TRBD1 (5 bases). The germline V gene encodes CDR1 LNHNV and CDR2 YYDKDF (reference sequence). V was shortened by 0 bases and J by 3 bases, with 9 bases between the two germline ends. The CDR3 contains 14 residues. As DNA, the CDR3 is TGTGCCACCAGCAGAGAAGACAGAAACTACGAGCAGTACTTC. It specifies CATSREDRNYEQYF.

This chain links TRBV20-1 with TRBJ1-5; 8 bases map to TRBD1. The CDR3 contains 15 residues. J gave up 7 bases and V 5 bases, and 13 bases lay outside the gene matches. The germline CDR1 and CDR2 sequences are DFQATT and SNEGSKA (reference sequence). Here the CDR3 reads CSAFRTGTGSQPQHF. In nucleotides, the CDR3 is TGCAGTGCTTTCCGGACAGGGACGGGATCCCAGCCCCAGCATTTT.

The CDR3 coding sequence is TGCAGTGCTAGAGGGATCAGCGGGGGCAATCAGCCCCAGCATTTT. Its translation: CSARGISGGNQPQHF. The rearrangement joins TRBV20-1 to TRBJ1-5; D remains ambiguous. Germline CDR1 is DFQATT and CDR2 is SNEGSKA (reference sequence). The CDR3 extends over 15 amino acids. V lost 1 base and J lost 2, with 12 bases in between.

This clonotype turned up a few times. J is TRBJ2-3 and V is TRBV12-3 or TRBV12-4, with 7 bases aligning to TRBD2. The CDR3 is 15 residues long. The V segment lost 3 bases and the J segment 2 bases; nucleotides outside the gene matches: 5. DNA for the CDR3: TGTGCCAGCAGTTTCGGCGGGAGATCCACAGATACGCAGTATTTT. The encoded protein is CASSFGGRSTDTQYF.

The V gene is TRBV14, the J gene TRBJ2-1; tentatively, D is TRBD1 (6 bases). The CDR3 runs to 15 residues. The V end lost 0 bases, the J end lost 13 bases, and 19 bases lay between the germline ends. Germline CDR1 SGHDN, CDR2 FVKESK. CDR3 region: CASSQESWGQETQFF. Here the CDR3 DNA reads TGTGCCAGCAGCCAAGAAAGTTGGGGACAAGAGACCCAGTTCTTC.

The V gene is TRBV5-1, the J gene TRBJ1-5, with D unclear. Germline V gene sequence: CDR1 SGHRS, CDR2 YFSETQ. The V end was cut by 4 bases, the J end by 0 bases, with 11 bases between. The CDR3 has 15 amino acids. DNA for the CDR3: TGCGCCAGCAGCCCCGACGGGAATAGCAATCAGCCCCAGCATTTT. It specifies CASSPDGNSNQPQHF.

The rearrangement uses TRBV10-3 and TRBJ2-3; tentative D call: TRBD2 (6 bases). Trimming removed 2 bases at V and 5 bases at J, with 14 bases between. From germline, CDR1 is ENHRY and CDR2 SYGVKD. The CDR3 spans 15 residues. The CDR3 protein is CAISEKGDGGDTQYF. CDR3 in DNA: TGTGCCATCAGTGAGAAGGGAGACGGGGGAGATACGCAGTATTTT.

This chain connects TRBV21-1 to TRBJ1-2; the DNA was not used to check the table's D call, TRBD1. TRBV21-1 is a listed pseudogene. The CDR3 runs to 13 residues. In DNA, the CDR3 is TGTGCCAGCGATGGACATAAAAACTGTGGCTACACCTTC. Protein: CASDGHKNCGYTF.

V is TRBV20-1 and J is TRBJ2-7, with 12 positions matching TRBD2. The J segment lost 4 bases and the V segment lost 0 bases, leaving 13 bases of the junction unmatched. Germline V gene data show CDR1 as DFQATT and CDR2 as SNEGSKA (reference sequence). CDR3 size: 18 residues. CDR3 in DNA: TGCAGTGCTAGAGATCGACAGGGTGGGACTAGCGGGCGTTACGAGCAGTACTTC. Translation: CSARDRQGGTSGRYEQYF.

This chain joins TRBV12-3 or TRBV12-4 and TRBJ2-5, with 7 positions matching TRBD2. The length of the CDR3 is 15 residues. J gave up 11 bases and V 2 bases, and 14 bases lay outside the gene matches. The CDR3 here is CASSLKAGSWNEQYF. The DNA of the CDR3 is TGTGCCAGCAGTTTAAAAGCGGGATCATGGAATGAGCAGTACTTC.

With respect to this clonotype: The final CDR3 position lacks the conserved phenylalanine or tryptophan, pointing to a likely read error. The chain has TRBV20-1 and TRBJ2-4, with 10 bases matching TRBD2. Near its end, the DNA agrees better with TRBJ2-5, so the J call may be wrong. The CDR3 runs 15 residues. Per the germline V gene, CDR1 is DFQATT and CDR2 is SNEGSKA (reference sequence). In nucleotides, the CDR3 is TGCAGTGCTAGTCTACCTAGCGGGGGACGAGAGACCCAGTACTTA. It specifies CSASLPSGGRETQYL.

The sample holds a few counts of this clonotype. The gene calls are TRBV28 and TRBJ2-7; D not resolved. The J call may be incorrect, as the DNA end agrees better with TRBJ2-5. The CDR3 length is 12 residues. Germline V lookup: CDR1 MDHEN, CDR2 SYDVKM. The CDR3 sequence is CASSPVVETQYF. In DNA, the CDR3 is TGTGCCAGCAGTCCGGTGGTGGAGACCCAGTACTTC.